This T cell receptor beta chain was found in a study of beta chain features in type 1 diabetes. Whole-study results and caveats: Among type 1 diabetes patients, VDJ junctions had fewer insertions and more deletions. Researchers report that Type 1 diabetes patients had moderately but significantly shorter TCRB CDR3s across all four CD4+ subsets.

The isolated RNA, all of it, was reverse transcribed, so expressed TCRB transcripts were what got sequenced. Assay: immunoSEQ multiplex PCR; the TCRdb copy retains only in-frame clones and omits some. This table has around 690,000 clones, around 12% appearing once. CDR1 is ENHRY and CDR2 is SYGVKD in the germline V gene. V dropped 6 bases and J dropped 3 bases, with 5 bases sitting between them. This CDR3 comprises 11 residues. This clone was counted a few times. Its specificity is not known. Stem cell-like memory, regulatory, central memory and naive CD4+ cells were sorted via CD45RO/CCR7/CD25/CD127/CD95/CD27.

The sequenced sample consisted of naive CD4+ T cells from blood. The sequence was collected from a man younger than 40 with type 1 diabetes. The genes are TRBV10-3 and TRBJ1-1; D unclear. The CDR3 reads CAISRDTEAFF. DNA of the CDR3: TGTGCCATCAGCCGGGACACTGAAGCTTTCTTT.